Here is one T cell receptor beta chain with its context. The data derive from a study of shared clonotypes between healthy human individuals. The CDR3 contains 13 residues. Germline CDR1 is GTSNPN and CDR2 is SVGIG (reference sequence). Trimming took 4 bases from V and 4 from J, leaving 13 bases between them. The protocol was immunoSEQ multiplex PCR, while the TCRdb copy is restricted to in-frame clones and leaves out a portion. This sample yields about 1.1 million clones, of which roughly 77% are seen a single time; about 0.94% belongs to the top ten. The rearrangement uses TRBV30 and TRBJ1-2; TRBD1 is a possible D gene (5 bases). The sequencing input was memory CD4+ T cells from PBMCs. Subset described: CD45RA-negative fraction. The clonotype originates from a man younger than 35 in good health. Some clones in this sample may be carry-over from other donors' samples. The CDR3 coding sequence is TGTGCCTGGAATTTGGGGGTTGGCTATGGCTACACCTTC. Amino acid sequence: CAWNLGVGYGYTF. Drawing the rest from reference TRBV30 and TRBJ1-2, the complete variable domain is SQTIHQWPATLVQPVGSPLSLECTVEGTSNPNLYWYRQAAGRGLQLLFYSVGIGQISSEVPQNLSASRPQDRQFILSSKKLLLSDSGFYLCAWNLGVGYGYTFGSGTRLTVV.